These 20 T cell receptor beta chains were all obtained from the same sample, sequenced in a study of blood T cell repertoires in COVID-19. Assay used: immunoSEQ multiplex PCR; TCRdb lists only in-frame clones, some missing. This table has about 380,000 clones, about 90% appearing once. Source material: PBMCs or T cells enriched from blood (not recorded which). These receptors all come from a man in his thirties or forties who had recovered from COVID-19.

J is TRBJ2-1 and V is TRBV7-2; 14 nucleotides align to TRBD2. Germline V gene data show CDR1 as SGHTA and CDR2 as FQGNSA. This CDR3 has 16 residues. V lost 1 base to trimming and J lost 8 bases; unmatched junction nucleotides: 4. The CDR3 protein is CASSLEGTSGGYEQFF. The DNA for the CDR3 is TGTGCCAGCAGCTTAGAAGGGACTAGCGGGGGCTATGAGCAGTTCTTC.

The chain recombines TRBV2 with TRBJ1-1, with TRBD1 matching over 10 bases. Germline-derived CDR1 and CDR2 are SNHLY and FYNNEI. The CDR3 spans 14 residues. V was clipped by 7 bases and J by 4 bases; unmatched bases: 6. CDR3 in DNA: TGTGCCAGCAAAGACAGGGGGCGCGCCACTGAAGCTTTCTTT. It encodes CASKDRGRATEAFF.

The chain recombines TRBV5-6 with TRBJ2-2; D possibly corresponds to TRBD1 (6 bases). CDR1 is SGHDT and CDR2 is YYEEEE in the germline V gene. Trimming cost V 4 bases and J 7 bases, with 11 bases left between them. This CDR3 spans 13 amino acids. The CDR3 sequence: CASSLTGIGELFF. In DNA form, the CDR3 reads TGTGCCAGCAGCCTCACAGGGATCGGGGAGCTGTTTTTT.

This chain uses TRBV6-5 with TRBJ1-5, with 7 bases fitting TRBD1. J gave up 5 bases and V 6 bases, and 4 bases lay outside the gene matches. Germline CDR1 reads MNHEY; CDR2 reads SVGAGI. The length of the CDR3 is 13 residues. The CDR3 DNA sequence: TGTGCCAGCAGGAGGGGGCCTCATCAGCCCCAGCATTTT. Residues: CASRRGPHQPQHF.

This sequence joins TRBV4-2 and TRBJ2-3; 10 bases fit TRBD1. J was trimmed by 6 bases and V by 4 bases; bases with no gene match: 19. The CDR3 consists of 19 residues. In germline, CDR1 is LGHNA, CDR2 YNFKEQ. CDR3 loop: CASSPGGFIGTGAADTQYF. In DNA, the CDR3 is TGTGCCAGCAGCCCAGGAGGGTTTATAGGGACAGGGGCAGCCGATACGCAGTATTTT.

The CDR3 is CATPRGRGQQNYGYTF. DNA of the CDR3: TGTGCCACCCCACGGGGCAGGGGGCAGCAAAACTATGGCTACACCTTC. V usage is TRBV2 and J usage is TRBJ1-2, with 8 bases matching TRBD1. Trimming at V came to 10 bases and at J to 2 bases, leaving 15 bases not matched to a gene. The CDR3 contains 16 residues. Germline lookup yields CDR1 SNHLY and CDR2 FYNNEI.

This clone was recorded once. CDR3 residues: CASSLDLQPQHF. The CDR3 bases are TGTGCCAGCAGCTTAGACTTGCAGCCCCAGCATTTT. The V call is TRBV7-2, the J call TRBJ1-5; D unclear. V lost 1 base, J lost 7 bases, and 5 bases lay in between. The CDR3 extends over 12 amino acids. Per the germline V gene, CDR1 is SGHTA and CDR2 is FQGNSA.

This clone appeared once. V usage is TRBV2 and J usage is TRBJ1-1; TRBD1 matches at 9 bases. Trimming at V came to 10 bases and at J to 3 bases, leaving 9 bases not matched to a gene. Germline CDR1 reads SNHLY; CDR2 reads FYNNEI. The CDR3 extends over 14 amino acids. CDR3 sequence reads: CAIEGQGPDTEAFF. In DNA, the CDR3 is TGTGCCATCGAGGGACAGGGCCCAGACACTGAAGCTTTCTTT. Looking up the rest from reference TRBV2 and TRBJ1-1 gives the full variable domain: EPEVTQTPSHQVTQMGQEVILRCVPISNHLYFYWYRQILGQKVEFLVSFYNNEISEKSEIFDDQFSVERPDGSNFTLKIRSTKLEDSAMYFCAIEGQGPDTEAFFGQGTRLTVV.

The V gene is TRBV23-1, the J gene TRBJ2-5; D remains ambiguous. TRBV23-1 is an ORF for which the function is uncertain. This CDR3 has 15 amino acids. The germline V and J ends were trimmed by 11 bases and 3 bases, with 22 bases remaining between them. The CDR3 loop is CAHRFEVSHKETQYF. CDR3 bases: TGCGCCCACCGCTTCGAGGTCAGCCACAAAGAGACCCAGTACTTC.

The chain uses TRBV12-3 or TRBV12-4 and TRBJ1-2, with D possibly TRBD1 on 5 matching bases. Trimming left V 7 bases short and J 4 bases short, with 13 bases between. This CDR3 has 13 amino acids. The CDR3 DNA reads TGTGCCAGCACTGAACAGGCTACCTATGGCTACACCTTC. Translated, it gives CASTEQATYGYTF.

V and J are TRBV2 and TRBJ2-2; the match to TRBD1 covers 9 bases. The germline V gene has CDR1 SNHLY and CDR2 FYNNEI. The length of the CDR3 is 14 residues. V was pared by 6 bases and J by 7 bases, with 6 bases of the junction left unmatched. CDR3 sequence (DNA): TGTGCCAGCAGCGGACAGGGGATAGGCGGGGAGCTGTTTTTT. It encodes CASSGQGIGGELFF.

This clone was counted once. The chain joins TRBV29-1 to TRBJ1-2; tentatively, D is TRBD1 (5 bases). V gave up 3 bases and J gave up 8 bases, with 16 bases separating them. CDR3 length: 13 amino acids. CDR1 is SQVTM, CDR2 ANQGSEA, per germline. The CDR3: CSVDRGRVEGYTF. The CDR3 DNA sequence: TGCAGCGTTGACCGTGGCAGGGTCGAGGGCTACACCTTC. The complete variable domain, with remaining parts taken from reference TRBV29-1 and TRBJ1-2, reads SAVISQKPSRDICQRGTSLTIQCQVDSQVTMMFWYRQQPGQSLTLIATANQGSEATYESGFVIDKFPISRPNLTFSTLTVSNMSPEDSSIYLCSVDRGRVEGYTFGSGTRLTVV.

This chain uses TRBV10-3 with TRBJ2-1; 8 positions agree with TRBD2. This CDR3 is 14 amino acids long. The germline V gene has CDR1 ENHRY and CDR2 SYGVKD. Trimming cost V 8 bases and J 5 bases; bases outside gene matches: 8. CDR3 bases: TGTGCCATCCCGGGAGGGGGGGCAAACAATGAGCAGTTCTTC. It translates to CAIPGGGANNEQFF.

The chain couples TRBV11-2 to TRBJ2-3; possibly TRBD1 for D (5 bases). The length of the CDR3 is 17 residues. Germline CDR1 reads SGHAT; CDR2 reads FQNNGV. V was clipped by 4 bases and J by 3 bases, with 20 bases between them. CDR3 residues: CASSSKPRVLVTDTQYF. CDR3 coding DNA: TGTGCCAGCAGCTCGAAACCCAGGGTTTTGGTGACAGATACGCAGTATTTT. Based on the CDR3 plus reference TRBV11-2 and TRBJ2-3, the full variable domain is EAGVAQSPRYKIIEKRQSVAFWCNPISGHATLYWYQQILGQGPKLLIQFQNNGVVDDSQLPKDRFSAERLKGVDSTLKIQPAKLEDSAVYLCASSSKPRVLVTDTQYFGPGTRLTVL.

This clone has just a few counts. The chain is built from TRBV7-6 and TRBJ2-1, with D perhaps matching TRBD1 (6 bases). Deletions cut 3 bases from V and 4 bases from J, with 16 bases between. The germline V gene has CDR1 SGHVS and CDR2 FNYEAQ. The CDR3 has 16 amino acids. This CDR3 reads CASSFGPGHPYNEQFF. The DNA of the CDR3 is TGTGCCAGCAGCTTTGGACCGGGACATCCTTACAATGAGCAGTTCTTC.

The chain employs TRBV18 and TRBJ1-1; D is perhaps TRBD1 (5 bases). The CDR3 runs 15 residues. Trimming cost V 0 bases and J 5 bases, with 13 bases left between them. Germline CDR1 is KGHSH and CDR2 is LQKENI. The chain's CDR3 is CASSPPQGSQTEAFF. In nucleotides, the CDR3 is TGTGCCAGCTCACCACCGCAGGGTTCGCAAACTGAAGCTTTCTTT.

The chain uses TRBV6-5 and TRBJ1-2, with 7 bases lining up with TRBD1. The germline V gene encodes CDR1 MNHEY and CDR2 SVGAGI. J was trimmed by 4 bases and V by 10 bases; bases with no gene match: 15. This CDR3 has 15 amino acids. The CDR3 region has the DNA TGTGCCACTCTTCCTCCGGACAGGTTCCTCTATGGCTACACCTTC. It specifies CATLPPDRFLYGYTF.

The J gene is TRBJ1-3, the V gene TRBV15, with a weak D call TRBD1 (6 bases). The CDR3 extends over 16 amino acids. CDR1 is LNHNV and CDR2 is YYDKDF in the germline V gene (reference sequence). V was trimmed by 3 bases and J by 0 bases, leaving 12 bases between them. This CDR3 is CATSRDSAYSGNTIYF. The CDR3 coding sequence is TGTGCCACCAGCAGGGACAGCGCCTACTCTGGAAACACCATATATTTT.

The chain couples TRBV6-2 or TRBV6-3 to TRBJ1-4, with D maybe TRBD1 (5 bases). CDR1 MNHEY and CDR2 SVGEGT come from the germline V gene. This CDR3 region has 17 residues. Trimming removed 4 bases at V and 3 bases at J, with 18 bases between. CDR3 in DNA: TGTGCCAGCAGTTCCCCAGGGTCCCGGGGGGCTAATGAAAAACTGTTTTTT. Translation: CASSSPGSRGANEKLFF.

The rearrangement uses TRBV4-1 and TRBJ1-2; D remains unclear. Germline CDR1 is MGHRA and CDR2 is YSYEKL. This CDR3 comprises 14 residues. Trimming cost V 2 bases and J 6 bases, with 13 bases left between them. The CDR3 DNA reads as TGCGCCAGCAGCCAACACGGGTCGAAAAATGGCTACACCTTC. This translates into CASSQHGSKNGYTF.